These 30 T cell receptor beta chains were sequenced from one sample in a study of human T cells and chemical hapten exposure. TCRdb itself ran the RACE reads through MiXCR, one entry per CDR3 protein. The data show more than 150,000 distinct CDR3 sequences, about 25% seen once. Time point noted: patch test 3, about 24 weeks after DPC sensitization. The sample's treatment: therapeutic diphenylcyclopropenone sensitization with weekly scalp DPC. This material consisted of whole blood, taken in connection with sensitization to the hapten diphenylcyclopropenone (DPC). These receptors all come from a woman aged 40-49 years with alopecia areata. Some clones in this sample may be carry-over from other donors' samples.

This clonotype was found many times. V gene TRBV4-2 combines with J gene TRBJ2-4; 8 positions match TRBD2. The junction had 11 bases not matched to a gene; V was cut back by 4 bases and J by 6 bases. Germline CDR1 LGHNA, CDR2 YNFKEQ. This CDR3 comprises 16 residues. The CDR3 loop is CASSPYGLAVGNIQYF. The DNA for the CDR3 is TGTGCCAGCAGCCCCTACGGACTAGCCGTGGGAAACATTCAGTACTTC.

The chain recombines TRBV7-2 with TRBJ1-2, with 8 bases fitting TRBD1. CDR3 size: 16 residues. Trimming took 1 base from V and 1 from J; bases not matched to a gene: 5. CDR1 SGHTA and CDR2 FQGNSA come from the germline V gene. The CDR3 protein is CASSLVAQGGNYGYTF. The CDR3, as DNA: TGTGCCAGCAGCTTAGTAGCACAGGGGGGTAACTATGGCTACACCTTC.

In its sample, this clonotype was seen once. The chain has TRBV5-1 and TRBJ2-3; D assignment may be TRBD1 or TRBD2 (5 bases each). Germline V CDR1 and CDR2: SGHRS, YFSETQ. V was clipped by 4 bases and J by 0 bases, with 18 bases between them. The CDR3 is 17 residues long. The CDR3: CASSTPAGTSSTDTQYF. For the CDR3, the DNA is TGCGCCAGCAGCACCCCTGCCGGGACCTCAAGCACAGATACGCAGTATTTT.

This clonotype was detected only a few times. The genes are TRBV9 and TRBJ2-7; D perhaps matches TRBD2 (7 bases). CDR1 is SGDLS and CDR2 is YYNGEE in the germline V gene. Trimming removed 2 bases at V and 2 bases at J, with 17 bases between. The CDR3 is 16 residues long. The CDR3 nucleotides are TGTGCCAGCAGCGTGGGGGCCCTAGCGGATACCTACGAGCAGTACTTC. Encoded protein: CASSVGALADTYEQYF.

This clonotype showed up just a few times. The chain joins TRBV27 to TRBJ2-3, with TRBD1 matching 7 bases. Per the germline V gene, CDR1 is MNHEY and CDR2 is SMNVEV (reference sequence). The ends lost 2 bases at V and 6 bases at J; junction bases unmatched: 5. This CDR3 is built from 14 residues. The CDR3 reads CASSLRQGWDTQYF. CDR3 sequence (DNA): TGTGCCAGCAGTTTAAGACAGGGATGGGATACGCAGTATTTT.

This clonotype has only one observation. The chain combines TRBV27 with TRBJ1-2, with a weak D call TRBD1 (5 bases). The V gene lost 2 bases and the J gene lost 8 bases, with 9 bases spanning the gap. The CDR3 has 12 amino acids. Germline-derived CDR1 and CDR2 are MNHEY and SMNVEV (reference sequence). The chain's CDR3 is CASSLRGSGYTF. The CDR3 bases are TGTGCCAGCAGTTTACGGGGGTCGGGCTACACCTTC.

This clonotype turned up a few times. The chain combines TRBV28 with TRBJ2-5; D is uncertain. Germline CDR1 and CDR2: MDHEN and SYDVKM. This CDR3 comprises 13 residues. V lost 6 bases and J lost 5, with 13 bases in between. The CDR3 DNA follows: TGTGCCAGCAGCCCAGTCTCGGCGGAGACCCAGTACTTC. It encodes CASSPVSAETQYF.

The V and J genes are TRBV5-6 and TRBJ1-1; D unresolved. This CDR3 is 15 amino acids long. Per the germline V gene, CDR1 is SGHDT and CDR2 is YYEEEE. V lost 0 bases and J lost 0, with 9 bases in between. CDR3 region: CASSLEAQMNTEAFF. As DNA, the CDR3 is TGTGCCAGCAGCTTGGAAGCGCAGATGAACACTGAAGCTTTCTTT.

This clonotype was found a few times. The V gene is TRBV24-1, the J gene TRBJ2-5, with D hard to call. Trimming took 3 bases from V and 1 from J, leaving 11 bases between them. Germline CDR1 KGHDR, CDR2 SFDVKD. This CDR3 region has 15 residues. The CDR3 DNA is TGTGCCACCAGTGATCACACTGCGTTCCAAGAGACCCAGTACTTC. Translating it yields CATSDHTAFQETQYF.

The J gene is TRBJ1-2, the V gene TRBV3-1; the D gene is possibly TRBD1 (5 bases). The CDR3 is 17 amino acids. The germline V gene encodes CDR1 LGHDT and CDR2 YNNKEL (reference sequence). The ends were cut back, 0 bases at V and 0 bases at J, with 14 bases in the middle. This chain's CDR3 is CASSQDRESGPNYGYTF. CDR3 DNA: TGTGCCAGCAGCCAAGATCGAGAGTCAGGGCCTAACTATGGCTACACCTTC.

This chain uses TRBV7-2 with TRBJ2-5; 10 bases fit TRBD2. This CDR3 has 15 residues. Germline-derived CDR1 and CDR2 are SGHTA and FQGNSA. V was clipped by 5 bases and J by 4 bases; unmatched bases: 7. The CDR3 here is CASSPQTSGPETQYF. In nucleotides, the CDR3 is TGTGCCAGCAGCCCCCAGACTAGCGGGCCAGAGACCCAGTACTTC.

J is TRBJ2-1 and V is TRBV10-3; 7 nucleotides agree with TRBD2. CDR3 length: 14 residues. Looked up from germline, CDR1 is ENHRY and CDR2 is SYGVKD. V was pared by 6 bases and J by 7 bases, with 9 bases of the junction left unmatched. The CDR3 reads CAIRDERGGNEQFF. The DNA of the CDR3 is TGTGCCATCAGGGACGAGCGGGGAGGGAATGAGCAGTTCTTC.

The V gene is TRBV20-1, the J gene TRBJ1-5; 11 bases map to TRBD1. Germline V lookup: CDR1 DFQATT, CDR2 SNEGSKA (reference sequence). The CDR3 has 16 amino acids. V shed 5 bases and J 0 bases; nucleotides not matched to a gene: 6. CDR3 sequence (DNA): TGCAGTGCTCCAGGACAGGGGGCACGTAGCAATCAGCCCCAGCATTTT. It codes for CSAPGQGARSNQPQHF.

The J gene is TRBJ2-1, the V gene TRBV6-2 or TRBV6-3; TRBD2 aligns across 8 bases. Losses at the gene ends were 6 bases for V and 6 bases for J; bases not matched to a gene: 7. CDR1 and CDR2 (germline): MNHEY, SVGEGT. The CDR3 is made up of 14 amino acids. The chain's CDR3 is CASSPGTSSNEQFF. CDR3 coding DNA: TGTGCCAGCAGCCCCGGGACTAGTTCCAATGAGCAGTTCTTC.

This clonotype turned up a few times. This chain links TRBV20-1 with TRBJ2-7, with a weak D call TRBD2 (5 bases). Germline loops: CDR1 DFQATT, CDR2 SNEGSKA (reference sequence). Trimming pared 0 bases from V and 3 bases from J, leaving 12 bases between. The CDR3 extends over 14 amino acids. Here the CDR3 reads CSARDRDGIYEQYF. CDR3 sequence (DNA): TGCAGTGCTAGAGATCGAGACGGGATCTACGAGCAGTACTTC.

The V and J genes are TRBV20-1 and TRBJ2-7; tentative D call: TRBD2 (5 bases). The germline gives CDR1 DFQATT, CDR2 SNEGSKA (reference sequence). The germline V and J ends were trimmed by 5 bases and 4 bases, with 12 bases remaining between them. The CDR3 has 12 amino acids. CDR3 sequence reads: CSAPGLGYEQYF. The CDR3, as DNA: TGCAGTGCTCCGGGGTTGGGATACGAGCAGTACTTC.

This CDR3 is CASSLIGSLGNQPQHF. Written as DNA, the CDR3 is TGTGCCAGCAGTTTGATCGGGAGTCTTGGGAATCAGCCCCAGCATTTT. The rearrangement links TRBV28 to TRBJ1-5; D remains unclear. Germline V gene data show CDR1 as MDHEN and CDR2 as SYDVKM. The CDR3 has 16 residues. Trimming removed 3 bases from V and 4 bases from J, with 16 bases in between. The whole variable domain, remainder taken from reference TRBV28 and TRBJ1-5, is DVKVTQSSRYLVKRTGEKVFLECVQDMDHENMFWYRQDPGLGLRLIYFSYDVKMKEKGDIPEGYSVSREKKERFSLILESASTNQTSMYLCASSLIGSLGNQPQHFGDGTRLSIL.

This chain connects TRBV29-1 to TRBJ2-3; the match to TRBD2 covers 7 bases. The CDR3 extends over 15 amino acids. V dropped 5 bases and J dropped 4; count of bases not matched to a gene: 12. Germline V gene lookup returns CDR1 SQVTM and CDR2 ANQGSEA. CDR3 sequence reads: CSVTRLAELSDTQYF. Written as DNA, the CDR3 is TGCAGCGTTACACGGCTAGCGGAGCTTTCAGATACGCAGTATTTT.

This clonotype was seen a few times. The CDR3 DNA reads as TGTGCCAGCAGGCGGGACAGCCCATGGGAGCAGTACTTC. As protein: CASRRDSPWEQYF. This chain joins TRBV28 and TRBJ2-7; D possibly corresponds to TRBD1 (7 bases). Germline V CDR1 and CDR2: MDHEN, SYDVKM. Trimming cost V 6 bases and J 7 bases, with 16 bases left between them. The CDR3 consists of 13 residues. The whole variable domain, filled in from reference TRBV28 and TRBJ2-7, reads DVKVTQSSRYLVKRTGEKVFLECVQDMDHENMFWYRQDPGLGLRLIYFSYDVKMKEKGDIPEGYSVSREKKERFSLILESASTNQTSMYLCASRRDSPWEQYFGPGTRLTVT.

This clonotype was observed many times. The chain has TRBV28 and TRBJ2-7; the match to TRBD1 covers 8 bases. The CDR3 extends over 14 amino acids. The trim removed 6 bases at V and 1 base at J, leaving 5 bases unmatched. Germline V gene sequence: CDR1 MDHEN, CDR2 SYDVKM. CDR3 bases: TGTGCCAGCAGCTCGGGACAGGCTTCCTACGAGCAGTACTTC. It translates to CASSSGQASYEQYF.

The sample holds a few counts of this clonotype. This sequence joins TRBV7-9 and TRBJ2-5, with TRBD2 matching 10 bases. CDR1 is SEHNR, CDR2 FQNEAQ, per germline (reference sequence). V was clipped by 3 bases and J by 4 bases; unmatched bases: 11. The length of the CDR3 is 17 residues. CDR3 coding DNA: TGTGCCAGCAGCTTCGGAGTACTAGCGGGATCATCAGAGACCCAGTACTTC. Translating it yields CASSFGVLAGSSETQYF.

This clonotype was picked up a small number of times. The chain carries TRBV20-1 and TRBJ1-2; no firm D call. The germline CDR1 and CDR2 sequences are DFQATT and SNEGSKA (reference sequence). The CDR3 spans 10 residues. V was shortened by 6 bases and J by 6 bases, with 8 bases between the two germline ends. CDR3 residues: CSAHWHGYTF. CDR3 bases: TGCAGTGCCCATTGGCATGGCTACACCTTC.

This clonotype has a handful of counts. V gene TRBV5-1 combines with J gene TRBJ2-5; possible D gene TRBD1, 7 bases. The V gene's germline CDR1 is SGHRS and CDR2 YFSETQ. This CDR3 is built from 14 residues. Trimming stripped 4 bases from V and 5 bases from J, with 15 bases between. The CDR3 DNA sequence: TGCGCCAGCAGCCCTACAGGGGCGGGGGAGACCCAGTACTTC. As protein: CASSPTGAGETQYF.

A remark on this clonotype: Mismatch with germline at one junction end may stem from a read error. This chain links TRBV7-2 with TRBJ2-3; no clear D. The CDR3 runs 15 residues. In germline, CDR1 is SGHTA, CDR2 FQGNSA. Here the CDR3 reads CASSLNWIKADTQYF. Written as DNA, the CDR3 is TGTGCCAGCAGCTTGAACTGGATAAAGGCAGATACGCAGTACTTT. The full variable domain, in which reference TRBV7-2 and TRBJ2-3 provide the parts outside the CDR3, is GAGVSQSPSNKVTEKGKDVELRCDPISGHTALYWYRQSLGQGLEFLIYFQGNSAPDKSGLPSDRFSAERTGGSVSTLTIQRTQQEDSAVYLCASSLNWIKADTQYFGPGTRLTVL.

This sequence joins TRBV6-5 and TRBJ2-7; the D gene is possibly TRBD2 (6 bases). The CDR3 totals 15 residues. CDR1 MNHEY and CDR2 SVGAGI come from the germline V gene. V shed 5 bases and J shed 5 bases, with 19 bases lying between them. The CDR3 loop reads CASSLLRGRSHEQYF. CDR3 sequence (DNA): TGTGCCAGCAGTCTATTGCGGGGAAGGAGCCACGAGCAGTACTTC.

The chain carries TRBV5-1 and TRBJ1-2, with 10 bases that match TRBD1. Germline CDR1 and CDR2: SGHRS and YFSETQ. The CDR3 is 14 residues long. Trimming at V came to 2 bases and at J to 4 bases, leaving 2 bases not matched to a gene. The CDR3 spells CASSFGQGVYGYTF. The CDR3 region has the DNA TGCGCCAGCAGCTTTGGACAGGGGGTCTATGGCTACACCTTC.

V and J are TRBV29-1 and TRBJ2-5; TRBD2 agrees at 14 bases. The CDR3 has 15 residues. The germline gives CDR1 SQVTM, CDR2 ANQGSEA. Trimming cost V 6 bases and J 6 bases; bases outside gene matches: 9. The CDR3: CSVAAGLAGVKTQYF. DNA of the CDR3: TGCAGCGTAGCTGCGGGACTAGCGGGAGTGAAGACCCAGTACTTC.

V is TRBV29-1 and J is TRBJ2-5, with D tentatively TRBD1 or TRBD2 (6 bases each). From germline, CDR1 is SQVTM and CDR2 ANQGSEA. Trimming stripped 7 bases from V and 2 bases from J, with 17 bases between. This CDR3 has 14 amino acids. Written as DNA, the CDR3 is TGCAGCGGGGGGGCGGTCAGGCTTCAAGAGACCCAGTACTTC. Translating gives CSGGAVRLQETQYF.

This clonotype was picked up a small number of times. The V call is TRBV28, the J call TRBJ2-5; TRBD1 might be the D (6 bases). The CDR3 has 13 amino acids. Germline V CDR1 and CDR2: MDHEN, SYDVKM. The V end lost 7 bases, the J end lost 5 bases, and 14 bases lay between the germline ends. CDR3 protein: CASITGQSETQYF. In nucleotides, the CDR3 is TGTGCCAGCATTACTGGACAGAGCGAGACCCAGTACTTC.

The rearrangement links TRBV29-1 to TRBJ2-3, with 11 bases lining up with TRBD2. CDR3 length: 20 residues. V shed 4 bases, J shed 2 bases, and the junction held 20 bases outside the gene matches. Germline CDR1 reads SQVTM; CDR2 reads ANQGSEA. CDR3 sequence (DNA): TGCAGCGTTGTTGTCGGTTTGGGGACTAGCGGAATTTCACTCACAGATACGCAGTATTTT. Protein: CSVVVGLGTSGISLTDTQYF.